This entry describes one T cell receptor (beta chain). The data belong to a study of OX40 agonist ivuxolimab in advanced cancers. Looking at the study overall: Head and neck, renal cell, melanoma or hepatocellular carcinoma were the cancers that dose-escalation patients had.

The data were produced by immunoSEQ multiplex PCR, yet TCRdb's version contains in-frame clones alone and is incomplete. The sample lists over 70,000 clones, approximately 90% occurring once. Germline assignment: CDR1 SEHNR and CDR2 FQNEAQ (reference sequence). J was trimmed by 7 bases and V by 6 bases; bases with no gene match: 16. The CDR3 has 16 amino acids. This TCR derives from an adult with an advanced solid tumor such as melanoma, head and neck, liver or kidney cancer. Sequencing was performed on CD4+ or CD8+ T cells sorted from blood, taken in a trial of the OX40 agonist ivuxolimab. V usage is TRBV7-9 and J usage is TRBJ1-2, with TRBD1 matching 8 bases. The CDR3 nucleotides are TGTGCCAGCAGTCCTGGACAGGGTAATTTCGGGAGTGGCTACACCTTC. It yields the protein CASSPGQGNFGSGYTF.